A selection of T cell receptor beta chains follows, all from one sample in a study of vaccination and CD4 T cells after COVID-19. Using its own MiXCR run on the PCR reads, TCRdb lists one record per CDR3 protein. The repertoire holds about 24,000 distinct CDR3 sequences, with under 50% as singletons. Their antigens are not known. The specimen comprised CD4+ T cells from blood, cultured in vitro, sampled about 7 months after SARS-CoV-2 vaccination. The receptors come from a human donor who had recovered from COVID-19. Each CDR3 is given with its conserved first and last residue.

J	V	CDR3
TRBJ2-3	TRBV6-4	CASSEDYLDTQYF
TRBJ2-5	TRBV20-1	CSAKDYRAGIGTQYF
TRBJ1-6	TRBV27	CASSFREDSPLHF
TRBJ1-1	TRBV5-4	CASRGGQGRGTEAFF
TRBJ2-3	TRBV19	CASSIGDSDTQYF
TRBJ2-3	TRBV7-9	CASSPGQRSTDTQYF
TRBJ2-7	TRBV20-1	CSAKPGQGLYEQYF
TRBJ2-5	TRBV5-4	CASSLVSGWGETQYF
TRBJ1-5	TRBV20-1	CSARTTLGGYQPQHF
TRBJ2-5	TRBV5-4	CASSLSGIGTQYF
TRBJ1-5	TRBV28	CASVRGVQGNQPQHF
TRBJ1-2	TRBV20-1	CSARRFEGYGYTF
TRBJ2-7	TRBV24-1	CATSDFRGQNPYEQYF
TRBJ1-2	TRBV6-2/TRBV6-3	CASSSGRAYGYTF
TRBJ1-1	TRBV5-4	CASSNRGRNTEAFF
TRBJ2-7	TRBV15	CATSRAGQGSYEQYF
TRBJ2-3	TRBV7-3	CASSGNSDTQYF
TRBJ2-2	TRBV4-2	CASSQASATNTGELFF
TRBJ2-3	TRBV28	CASRNRDTTDTQYF
TRBJ2-5	TRBV2	CASSEWRERETQYF
TRBJ2-3	TRBV4-1	CASSQDALAALDTQYF
TRBJ1-5	TRBV19	CASSTLNQPQHF
TRBJ1-6	TRBV11-2	CASSHGRSNSPLHF
TRBJ2-1	TRBV7-3	CASSLGASYNEQFF
TRBJ2-1	TRBV20-1	CSARGLRLAGVNEQFF
TRBJ2-7	TRBV7-2	CASSIRLAGDPEQYF
TRBJ1-1	TRBV7-3	CASKNQGGTEAFF
TRBJ1-3	TRBV29-1	CSVREDTIYF
TRBJ2-7	TRBV20-1	CSARDGTSGEQYF
TRBJ2-1	TRBV20-1	CSAPTPNEQFF
TRBJ1-6	TRBV2	CASSEQSNSPLHF
TRBJ1-1	TRBV27	CASRSLGTEAFF
TRBJ2-3	TRBV28	CASSLRELAGPDTQYF
TRBJ2-7	TRBV15	CATSREFTRDKRYF
TRBJ2-1	TRBV7-9	CASSPYRTAGGDNEQFF
TRBJ1-6	TRBV6-1	CASTRTGHNSPLHF
TRBJ2-1	TRBV7-9	CASSLGPPPGGRGDEQFF
TRBJ2-6	TRBV7-2	CASSRPPGANVLTF
TRBJ2-2	TRBV20-1	CSARNSGGTGELFF
TRBJ1-2	TRBV7-3	CASSLTRDDPYGYTF
TRBJ1-3	TRBV7-9	CASSKEIGNTIYF
TRBJ2-1	TRBV6-2/TRBV6-3	CASRVQGARVEQFF
TRBJ1-6	TRBV25-1	CASSESPYRGSYNSPLHF
TRBJ1-2	TRBV7-8	CASSLGRLTGDSSGYTF
TRBJ2-5	TRBV19	CASRDTGVETQYF
TRBJ2-3	TRBV7-6	CASSPLAGGTDTQYF
TRBJ1-5	TRBV5-1	CASSLEGTGNQPQHF
TRBJ2-3	TRBV20-1	CSARKQLAGVADTQYF
TRBJ1-2	TRBV5-6	CASSLASQVYGYTF
TRBJ2-7	TRBV20-1	CSAGERLTSYEQYF